One and the same sample provided the 4 T cell receptor beta chains below, sequenced in a study of T cell responses to AZD1222 COVID-19 vaccine. The table came from immunoSEQ multiplex PCR; TCRdb's copy has only in-frame clones and leaves some out. Of about 96,000 clones listed, roughly nine tenths are singletons. The sequences come from peripheral blood, collected on day 0 of AZD1222 vaccination. These receptors were taken from an adult in good health.

This clone was recorded only once. The chain has TRBV7-9 and TRBJ1-2, with D possibly matching TRBD1 (6 bases). CDR3 length: 17 residues. CDR1 is SEHNR and CDR2 is FQNEAQ in the germline V gene (reference sequence). V was pared by 1 base and J by 7 bases, with 22 bases between. The CDR3 region has the DNA TGTGCCAGCAGCTTAGGTGCAGGGTCGGGGGCTGTTGGTGGCTACACCTTC. As protein: CASSLGAGSGAVGGYTF. The whole variable domain, remainder taken from reference TRBV7-9 and TRBJ1-2, is DTGVSQNPRHKITKRGQNVTFRCDPISEHNRLYWYRQTLGQGPEFLTYFQNEAQLEKSRLLSDRFSAERPKGSFSTLEIQRTEQGDSAMYLCASSLGAGSGAVGGYTFGSGTRLTVV.

This chain links TRBV7-3 with TRBJ2-2, with TRBD1 identical over 7 bases. This CDR3 spans 17 amino acids. CDR1 is SGHTA and CDR2 is FQGTGA in the germline V gene. With 4 bases clipped from V and 2 bases from J, the junction kept 10 bases outside the gene matches. The CDR3 is CASSSPGGGPNTGELFF. DNA for the CDR3: TGTGCCAGCAGCTCCCCAGGGGGTGGGCCCAACACCGGGGAGCTGTTTTTT.

The gene calls are TRBV7-9 and TRBJ1-2; tentatively, D is TRBD1 (5 bases). Germline V gene sequence: CDR1 SEHNR, CDR2 FQNEAQ (reference sequence). The CDR3 length is 14 residues. V was pared by 5 bases and J by 4 bases, with 14 bases between. In nucleotides, the CDR3 is TGTGCCAGCAGCGGGACGGCGTCCTTCTATGGCTACACCTTC. Protein: CASSGTASFYGYTF. The complete variable domain, with remaining parts taken from reference TRBV7-9 and TRBJ1-2, reads DTGVSQNPRHKITKRGQNVTFRCDPISEHNRLYWYRQTLGQGPEFLTYFQNEAQLEKSRLLSDRFSAERPKGSFSTLEIQRTEQGDSAMYLCASSGTASFYGYTFGSGTRLTVV.

V usage is TRBV2 and J usage is TRBJ1-6, with a possible D match to TRBD1 (5 bases). The CDR3 is 16 residues long. The V end was cut by 7 bases, the J end by 0 bases, with 13 bases between. From germline, CDR1 is SNHLY and CDR2 FYNNEI. CDR3 in amino acids: CASTMTAPSYNSPLHF. CDR3 DNA: TGTGCCAGCACAATGACAGCCCCCTCCTATAATTCACCCCTCCACTTT.